Listed here are 15 T cell receptor beta chains from one sample, sequenced in a study of cytomegalovirus exposure and HLA in healthy donors. The PCR had 60 Vbeta and 13 Jbeta primers. TCRdb's copy holds only in-frame clones and misses some; the assay was immunoSEQ multiplex PCR. The repertoire holds around 120,000 clones, with just over 70% as singletons. The sequencing input was PBMCs. Receptors originate from an older woman in good health and CMV-seropositive.

A single count supports this clone. The rearrangement links TRBV29-1 to TRBJ1-1; TRBD1 agrees at 8 bases. This CDR3 comprises 13 residues. The V and J ends lost 7 bases and 3 bases, in that order; junction bases with no gene match: 7. Germline V CDR1 and CDR2: SQVTM, ANQGSEA. CDR3 sequence reads: CSGNRGFDTEAFF. The DNA for the CDR3 is TGCAGCGGGAACAGGGGGTTCGACACTGAAGCTTTCTTT.

This clone has more than one count but fewer than ten. The chain employs TRBV9 and TRBJ2-7, with D possibly being TRBD1 (6 bases). The CDR3 is made up of 14 amino acids. Trimming took 0 bases from V and 5 from J, leaving 12 bases between them. Germline CDR1 is SGDLS and CDR2 is YYNGEE. The CDR3 DNA reads TGTGCCAGCAGCGTAGTCGGCAGGGGCGACGAGCAGTACTTC. Residues: CASSVVGRGDEQYF.

This clone is judged medium-sized. This sequence joins TRBV11-2 and TRBJ2-1, with a possible D match to TRBD1 (5 bases). CDR1 and CDR2 (germline): SGHAT, FQNNGV. V shed 4 bases and J shed 3 bases, with 13 bases lying between them. The CDR3 runs 15 residues. The CDR3 is CASSSPGHLYNEQFF. The CDR3 nucleotides read TGTGCCAGCAGCTCCCCTGGACACCTCTACAATGAGCAGTTCTTC.

A single count supports this clone. The chain links TRBV5-6 to TRBJ2-4; a weak D match, TRBD1 (6 bases). Germline CDR1 SGHDT, CDR2 YYEEEE. The CDR3 extends over 17 amino acids. With 5 bases removed from V and 0 bases from J, the gap between germline ends came to 18 bases. CDR3 sequence reads: CASSHRDTGLAKNIQYF. For the CDR3, the DNA is TGTGCCAGCAGTCACCGGGACACCGGACTAGCCAAAAACATTCAGTACTTC. The complete variable domain, with remaining parts taken from reference TRBV5-6 and TRBJ2-4, reads DAGVTQSPTHLIKTRGQQVTLRCSPKSGHDTVSWYQQALGQGPQFIFQYYEEEERQRGNFPDRFSGHQFPNYSSELNVNALLLGDSALYLCASSHRDTGLAKNIQYFGAGTRLSVL.

The chain links TRBV5-1 to TRBJ1-2, with a tentative D call TRBD1 (6 bases). Germline values: CDR1 SGHRS, CDR2 YFSETQ. The CDR3 has 15 amino acids. Trimming stripped 0 bases from V and 4 bases from J, with 13 bases between. The CDR3 DNA follows: TGCGCCAGCAGCTTGGGGCGGGGGCGCGTCTATGGCTACACCTTC. Translated: CASSLGRGRVYGYTF. The full variable domain, in which reference TRBV5-1 and TRBJ1-2 provide the parts outside the CDR3, is KAGVTQTPRYLIKTRGQQVTLSCSPISGHRSVSWYQQTPGQGLQFLFEYFSETQRNKGNFPGRFSGRQFSNSRSEMNVSTLELGDSALYLCASSLGRGRVYGYTFGSGTRLTVV.

The chain couples TRBV7-9 to TRBJ2-2; TRBD1 might be the D (6 bases). Trimming pared 5 bases from V and 7 bases from J, leaving 11 bases between. The CDR3 loop spans 13 amino acids. Germline V CDR1 and CDR2: SEHNR, FQNEAQ (reference sequence). The CDR3 bases are TGTGCCAGCAGCGTCCAGGGGCACGGGGAGCTGTTTTTT. This codes for CASSVQGHGELFF.

The chain's CDR3 is CASSFTSVGEQYF. CDR3 coding DNA: TGTGCCAGCAGCTTCACTAGTGTGGGTGAGCAGTACTTC. The V call is TRBV11-3, the J call TRBJ2-7; a weak D match, TRBD2 (5 bases). V dropped 3 bases and J dropped 7 bases, with 13 bases sitting between them. CDR1 and CDR2 from the germline V gene are SGHNT and YENEEA. This CDR3 is 13 amino acids long.

The chain has TRBV27 and TRBJ1-2; 8 bases agree with TRBD1. CDR3 length: 13 residues. J lost 8 bases, V lost 1 base, and 3 bases had no gene match. Looked up from germline, CDR1 is MNHEY and CDR2 is SMNVEV (reference sequence). CDR3 DNA: TGTGCCAGCAGTTTATTCGCAGGGGGCGGCTACACCTTC. Its translation is CASSLFAGGGYTF.

V gene TRBV9 combines with J gene TRBJ1-2; 7 nucleotides agree with TRBD1. CDR1 is SGDLS, CDR2 YYNGEE, per germline. Trimming removed 3 bases from V and 6 bases from J; junction bases left unmatched: 5. This CDR3 is 13 amino acids long. In DNA form, the CDR3 reads TGTGCCAGCAGCGCCGGGACAGCAGATGGCTACACCTTC. It codes for CASSAGTADGYTF. Full variable domain (remainder filled in from reference TRBV9 and TRBJ1-2): DSGVTQTPKHLITATGQRVTLRCSPRSGDLSVYWYQQSLDQGLQFLIQYYNGEERAKGNILERFSAQQFPDLHSELNLSSLELGDSALYFCASSAGTADGYTFGSGTRLTVV.

This clone was observed once. The rearrangement uses TRBV4-1 and TRBJ2-1, with D maybe TRBD2 (5 bases). V was cut by 0 bases and J by 10 bases, with 16 bases left in between. Germline V CDR1 and CDR2: MGHRA, YSYEKL. The CDR3 is 15 residues long. CDR3 nucleotides: TGCGCCAGCAGCCAAGATTTGGACTCCGGAGGCGAGCAGTTCTTC. As protein: CASSQDLDSGGEQFF.

The chain joins TRBV10-3 to TRBJ1-3; TRBD1 is a possible D gene (5 bases). V lost 6 bases and J 0 bases, leaving 9 bases between the germline ends. Germline CDR1 is ENHRY and CDR2 is SYGVKD. This CDR3 contains 14 residues. The chain's CDR3 is CAIRTRGSGNTIYF. The CDR3 region has the DNA TGTGCCATCAGGACTAGGGGCTCTGGAAACACCATATATTTT.

CDR3 protein: CSVEGTGVYGYTF. The CDR3 DNA is TGCAGCGTTGAGGGCACAGGGGTCTATGGCTACACCTTC. This chain uses TRBV29-1 with TRBJ1-2; TRBD1 matches 7 bases. The CDR3 loop spans 13 amino acids. V shed 3 bases and J 4 bases; nucleotides not matched to a gene: 5. CDR1 is SQVTM and CDR2 is ANQGSEA in the germline V gene.

This clone is a singleton in its sample. The chain couples TRBV6-1 to TRBJ1-4; D gene uncertain. Trimming left V 0 bases short and J 4 bases short, with 6 bases between. This CDR3 has 14 residues. The V gene's germline CDR1 is MNHNS and CDR2 SASEGT. The CDR3 is CASSEASFNEKLFF. The CDR3 coding sequence is TGTGCCAGCAGTGAAGCTTCCTTTAATGAAAAACTGTTTTTT.

The chain has TRBV9 and TRBJ1-5, with a tentative D call TRBD1 (5 bases). CDR1 is SGDLS and CDR2 is YYNGEE in the germline V gene. This CDR3 contains 14 residues. Trimming removed 4 bases at V and 7 bases at J, with 15 bases between. The CDR3 DNA follows: TGTGCCAGCAGCTCGAAGGGGTCTGGACAGCCCCAGCATTTT. It specifies CASSSKGSGQPQHF.

This clone has a handful of counts. The chain employs TRBV2 and TRBJ2-7; no clear D gene. V was pared by 1 base and J by 2 bases, with 6 bases between. This CDR3 is 13 amino acids long. The germline V gene has CDR1 SNHLY and CDR2 FYNNEI. CDR3 sequence (DNA): TGTGCCAGCAGTGAAGGGCAGACCTACGAGCAGTACTTC. Encoded protein: CASSEGQTYEQYF.